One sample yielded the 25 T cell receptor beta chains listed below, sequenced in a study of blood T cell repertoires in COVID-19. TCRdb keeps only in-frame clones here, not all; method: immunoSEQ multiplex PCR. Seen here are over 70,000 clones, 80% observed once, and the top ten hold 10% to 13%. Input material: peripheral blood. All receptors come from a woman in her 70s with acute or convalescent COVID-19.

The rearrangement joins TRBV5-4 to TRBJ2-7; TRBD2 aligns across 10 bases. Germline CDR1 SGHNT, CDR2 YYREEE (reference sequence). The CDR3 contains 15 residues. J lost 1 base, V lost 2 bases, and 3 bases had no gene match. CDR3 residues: CASSLAGGISYEQYF. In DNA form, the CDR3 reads TGTGCCAGCAGCTTAGCGGGAGGGATTTCCTACGAGCAGTACTTC.

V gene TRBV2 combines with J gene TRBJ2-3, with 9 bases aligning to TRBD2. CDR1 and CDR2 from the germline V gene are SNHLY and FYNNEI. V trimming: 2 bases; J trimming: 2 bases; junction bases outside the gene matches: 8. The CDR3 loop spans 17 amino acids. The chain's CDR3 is CASSEWPRGGATDTQYF. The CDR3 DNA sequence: TGTGCCAGCAGTGAATGGCCCCGCGGGGGGGCCACAGATACGCAGTATTTT.

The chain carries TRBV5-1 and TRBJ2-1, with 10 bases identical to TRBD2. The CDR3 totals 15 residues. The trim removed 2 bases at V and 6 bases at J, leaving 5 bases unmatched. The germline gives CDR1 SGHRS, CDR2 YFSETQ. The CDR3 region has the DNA TGCGCCAGCAGCTTAATAGTAGCGGGGGGCAATGAGCAGTTCTTC. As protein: CASSLIVAGGNEQFF.

CDR3 bases: TGTGCCAGCAGTGAAACGGGACTAGCGCGCACAGATACGCAGTATTTT. This sequence encodes CASSETGLARTDTQYF. This chain connects TRBV6-1 to TRBJ2-3, with TRBD2 matching over 10 bases. The length of the CDR3 is 16 residues. CDR1 and CDR2 (germline): MNHNS, SASEGT. Losses at the gene ends were 2 bases for V and 1 base for J; bases not matched to a gene: 3.

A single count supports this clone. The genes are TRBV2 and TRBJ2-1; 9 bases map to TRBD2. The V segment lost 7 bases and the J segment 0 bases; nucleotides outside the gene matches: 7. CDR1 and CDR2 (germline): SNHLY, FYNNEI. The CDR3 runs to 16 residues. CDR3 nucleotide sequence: TGTGCCAGCATTGGCGGGGGGGGCGGCTCCTACAATGAGCAGTTCTTC. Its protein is CASIGGGGGSYNEQFF.

The CDR3 protein is CASSLFGLASMKYNEQFF. The CDR3 bases are TGTGCCAGCAGTTTATTCGGACTAGCCAGTATGAAGTACAATGAGCAGTTCTTC. The chain carries TRBV27 and TRBJ2-1; 8 bases align to TRBD2. The CDR3 covers 18 residues. V lost 1 base and J lost 4; bases outside the gene matches: 12. In germline, CDR1 is MNHEY, CDR2 SMNVEV (reference sequence).

The DNA for the CDR3 is TGCGCCAGCAGCTTGTCTGGAGCTAGCGGGAATGAGCAGTTCTTC. Encoded protein: CASSLSGASGNEQFF. V gene TRBV5-1 combines with J gene TRBJ2-1, with 8 bases lining up with TRBD2. The CDR3 covers 15 residues. Germline V lookup: CDR1 SGHRS, CDR2 YFSETQ. Unmatched junction bases numbered 7, after V lost 1 base and J lost 7 bases.

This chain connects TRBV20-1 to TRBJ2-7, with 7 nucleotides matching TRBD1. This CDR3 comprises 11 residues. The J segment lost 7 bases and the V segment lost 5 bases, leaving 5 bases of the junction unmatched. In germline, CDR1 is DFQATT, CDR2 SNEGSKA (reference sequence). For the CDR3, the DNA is TGCAGTGCTCGTCAGGGGGTTGAGCAGTACTTC. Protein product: CSARQGVEQYF.

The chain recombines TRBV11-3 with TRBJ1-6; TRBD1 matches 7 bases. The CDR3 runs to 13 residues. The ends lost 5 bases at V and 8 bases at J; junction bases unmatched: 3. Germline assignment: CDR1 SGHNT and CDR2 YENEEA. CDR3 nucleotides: TGTGCCAGCAGCCGGGACAGTTATTCACCCCTCCACTTT. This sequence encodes CASSRDSYSPLHF.

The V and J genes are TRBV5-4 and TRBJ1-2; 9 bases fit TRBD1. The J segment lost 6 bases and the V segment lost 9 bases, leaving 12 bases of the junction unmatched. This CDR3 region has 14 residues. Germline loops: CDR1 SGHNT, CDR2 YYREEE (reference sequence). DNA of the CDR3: TGTGCCACCTCGTCCGGGACAGGGATACATGGCTACACCTTC. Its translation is CATSSGTGIHGYTF.

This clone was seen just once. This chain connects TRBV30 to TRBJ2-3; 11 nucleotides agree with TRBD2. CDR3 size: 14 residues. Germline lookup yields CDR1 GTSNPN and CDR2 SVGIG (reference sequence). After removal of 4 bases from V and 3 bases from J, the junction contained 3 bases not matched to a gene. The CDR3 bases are TGTGCCTGGACTAGCGGGGGGAAGACAGATACGCAGTATTTT. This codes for CAWTSGGKTDTQYF.

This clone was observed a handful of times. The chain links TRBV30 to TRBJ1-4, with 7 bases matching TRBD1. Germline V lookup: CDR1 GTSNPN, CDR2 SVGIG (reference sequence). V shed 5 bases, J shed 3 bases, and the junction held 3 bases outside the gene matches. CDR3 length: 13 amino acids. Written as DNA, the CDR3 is TGTGCCTGGCGCGGGACAGCTAATGAAAAACTGTTTTTT. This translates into CAWRGTANEKLFF.

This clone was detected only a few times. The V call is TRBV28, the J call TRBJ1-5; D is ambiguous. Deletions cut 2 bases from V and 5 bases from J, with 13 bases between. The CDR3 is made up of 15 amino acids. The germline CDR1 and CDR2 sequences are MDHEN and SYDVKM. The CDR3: CASSLMGSYYQPQHF. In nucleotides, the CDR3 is TGTGCCAGCAGTTTAATGGGCAGTTATTATCAGCCCCAGCATTTT.

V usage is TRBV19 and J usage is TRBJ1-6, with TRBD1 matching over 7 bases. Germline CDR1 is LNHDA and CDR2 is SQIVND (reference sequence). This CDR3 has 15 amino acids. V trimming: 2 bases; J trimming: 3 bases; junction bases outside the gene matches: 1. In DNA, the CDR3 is TGTGCCAGTAGTATACAGGGGGACTATAATTCACCCCTCCACTTT. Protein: CASSIQGDYNSPLHF.

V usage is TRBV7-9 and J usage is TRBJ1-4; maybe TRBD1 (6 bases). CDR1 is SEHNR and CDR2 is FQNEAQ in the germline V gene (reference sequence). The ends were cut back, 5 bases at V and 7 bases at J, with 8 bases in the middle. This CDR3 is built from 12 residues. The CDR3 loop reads CASSAGVEKLFF. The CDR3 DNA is TGTGCCAGCAGCGCAGGGGTTGAAAAACTGTTTTTT.

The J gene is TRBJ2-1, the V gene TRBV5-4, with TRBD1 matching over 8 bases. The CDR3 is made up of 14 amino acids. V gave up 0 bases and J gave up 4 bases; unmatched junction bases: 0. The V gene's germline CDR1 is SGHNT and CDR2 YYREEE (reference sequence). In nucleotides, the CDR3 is TGTGCCAGCAGCTTGGACAGGGGGTACAATGAGCAGTTCTTC. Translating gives CASSLDRGYNEQFF. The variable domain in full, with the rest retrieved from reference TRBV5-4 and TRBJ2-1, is ETGVTQSPTHLIKTRGQQVTLRCSSQSGHNTVSWYQQALGQGPQFIFQYYREEENGRGNFPPRFSGLQFPNYSSELNVNALELDDSALYLCASSLDRGYNEQFFGPGTRLTVL.

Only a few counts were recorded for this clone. CDR3 nucleotide sequence: TGTGCCACCAGTGATGCAGGCTCTGTCGCCCCGCAGTTCTTC. This encodes CATSDAGSVAPQFF. The rearrangement joins TRBV24-1 to TRBJ2-1; D uncertain. There are 14 residues in the CDR3. Germline V gives CDR1 KGHDR, CDR2 SFDVKD. Trimming left V 3 bases short and J 12 bases short, with 17 bases between.

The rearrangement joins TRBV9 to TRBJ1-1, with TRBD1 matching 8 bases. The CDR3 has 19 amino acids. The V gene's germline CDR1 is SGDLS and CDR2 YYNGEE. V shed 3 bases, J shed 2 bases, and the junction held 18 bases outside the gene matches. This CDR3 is CASSASDTIWTGINTEAFF. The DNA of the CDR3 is TGTGCCAGCAGCGCCTCCGATACCATCTGGACAGGGATAAACACTGAAGCTTTCTTT.

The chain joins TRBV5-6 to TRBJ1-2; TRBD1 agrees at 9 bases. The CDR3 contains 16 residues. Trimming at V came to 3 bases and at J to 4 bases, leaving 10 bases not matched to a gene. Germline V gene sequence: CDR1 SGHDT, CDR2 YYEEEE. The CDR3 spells CASSSAGQGRAYGYTF. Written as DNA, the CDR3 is TGTGCCAGCAGCTCAGCTGGACAGGGGAGGGCCTATGGCTACACCTTC.

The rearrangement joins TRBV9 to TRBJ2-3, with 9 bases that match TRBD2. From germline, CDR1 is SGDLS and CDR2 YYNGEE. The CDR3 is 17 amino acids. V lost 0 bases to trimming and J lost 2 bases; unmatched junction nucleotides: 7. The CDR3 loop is CASSVEASGVITDTQYF. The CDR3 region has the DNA TGTGCCAGCAGCGTAGAGGCTAGCGGGGTCATCACAGATACGCAGTATTTT.

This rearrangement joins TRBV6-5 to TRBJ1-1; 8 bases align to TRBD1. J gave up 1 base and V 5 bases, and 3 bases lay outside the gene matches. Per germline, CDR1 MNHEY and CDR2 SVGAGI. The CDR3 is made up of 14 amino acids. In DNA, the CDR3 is TGTGCCAGCAGTCTCGGGACAGGGAACACTGAAGCTTTCTTT. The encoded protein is CASSLGTGNTEAFF.

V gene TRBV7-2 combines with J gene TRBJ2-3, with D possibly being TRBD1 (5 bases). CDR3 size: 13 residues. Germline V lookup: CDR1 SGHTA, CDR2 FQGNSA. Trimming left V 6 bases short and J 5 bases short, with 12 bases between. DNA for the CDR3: TGTGCCAGCAGTAGGACATCCGTAGATACGCAGTATTTT. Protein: CASSRTSVDTQYF.

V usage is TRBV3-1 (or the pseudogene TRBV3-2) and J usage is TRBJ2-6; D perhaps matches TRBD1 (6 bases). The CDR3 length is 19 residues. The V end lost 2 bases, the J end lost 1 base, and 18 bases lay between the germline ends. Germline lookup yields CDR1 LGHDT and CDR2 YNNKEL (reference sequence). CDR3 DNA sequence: TGTGCCAGCAGCCAATGGGGGCAGGGAATGGTTTCTGGGGCCAACGTCCTGACTTTC. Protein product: CASSQWGQGMVSGANVLTF.

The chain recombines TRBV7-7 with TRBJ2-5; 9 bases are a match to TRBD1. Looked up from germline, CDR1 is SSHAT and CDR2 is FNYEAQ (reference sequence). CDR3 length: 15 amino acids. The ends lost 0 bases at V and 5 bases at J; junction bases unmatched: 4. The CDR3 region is CASSLAGQGQETQYF. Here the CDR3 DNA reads TGTGCCAGCAGCTTAGCGGGACAGGGTCAGGAGACCCAGTACTTC.

CDR3 in amino acids: CASREQVYSYTF. The CDR3 DNA follows: TGTGCCAGCAGGGAACAGGTTTACTCCTACACCTTC. The rearrangement uses TRBV28 and TRBJ1-2, with TRBD1 as a possible D gene (5 bases). CDR3 length: 12 residues. With 6 bases removed from V and 10 bases from J, the gap between germline ends came to 15 bases. Germline CDR1 reads MDHEN; CDR2 reads SYDVKM.